This T cell receptor beta chain was identified in a study of cytomegalovirus exposure and HLA in healthy donors. Both 60 Vbeta primers and 13 Jbeta primers went into the PCR. TCRdb's table, derived via immunoSEQ multiplex PCR, lists solely in-frame clones and lacks some. The sample holds roughly 150,000 clones, more than 80% seen once. This CDR3 region has 16 residues. The germline V gene has CDR1 SGHAT and CDR2 FQDESV (reference sequence). The ends lost 5 bases at V and 2 bases at J; junction bases unmatched: 4. Sequenced sample: PBMCs. V and J are TRBV11-1 and TRBJ2-2; 11 positions match TRBD2. The TCR comes from a woman aged 40 to 50 in good health and CMV-seropositive. The CDR3 loop is CASSPGTSGNTGELFF. For the CDR3, the DNA is TGTGCCAGCAGCCCCGGGACTAGCGGAAACACCGGGGAGCTGTTTTTT.